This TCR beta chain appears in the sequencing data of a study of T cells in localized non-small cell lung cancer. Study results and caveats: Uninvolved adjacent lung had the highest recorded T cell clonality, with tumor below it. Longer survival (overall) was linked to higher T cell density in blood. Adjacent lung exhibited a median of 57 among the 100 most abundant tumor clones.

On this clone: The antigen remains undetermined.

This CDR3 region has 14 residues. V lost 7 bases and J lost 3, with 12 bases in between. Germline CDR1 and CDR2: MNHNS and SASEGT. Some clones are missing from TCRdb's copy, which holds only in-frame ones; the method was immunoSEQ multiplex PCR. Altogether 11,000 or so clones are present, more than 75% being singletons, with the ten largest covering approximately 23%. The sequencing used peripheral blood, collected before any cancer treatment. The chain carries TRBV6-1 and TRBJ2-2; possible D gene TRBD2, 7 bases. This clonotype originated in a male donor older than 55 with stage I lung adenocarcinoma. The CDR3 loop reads CASKGGDHTGELFF. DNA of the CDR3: TGTGCCAGCAAAGGGGGGGACCACACCGGGGAGCTGTTTTTT.